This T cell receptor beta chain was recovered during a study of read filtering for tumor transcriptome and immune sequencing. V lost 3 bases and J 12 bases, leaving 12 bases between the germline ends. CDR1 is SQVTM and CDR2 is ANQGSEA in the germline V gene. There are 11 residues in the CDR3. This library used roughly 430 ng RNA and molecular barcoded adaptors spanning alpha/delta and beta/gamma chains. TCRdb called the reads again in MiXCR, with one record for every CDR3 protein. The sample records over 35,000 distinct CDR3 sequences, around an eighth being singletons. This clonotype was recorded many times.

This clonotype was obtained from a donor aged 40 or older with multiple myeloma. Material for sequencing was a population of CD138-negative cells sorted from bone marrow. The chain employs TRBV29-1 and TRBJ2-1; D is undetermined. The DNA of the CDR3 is TGCAGCGTTGACGACCCGTACGTGCAGTTCTTC. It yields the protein CSVDDPYVQFF.